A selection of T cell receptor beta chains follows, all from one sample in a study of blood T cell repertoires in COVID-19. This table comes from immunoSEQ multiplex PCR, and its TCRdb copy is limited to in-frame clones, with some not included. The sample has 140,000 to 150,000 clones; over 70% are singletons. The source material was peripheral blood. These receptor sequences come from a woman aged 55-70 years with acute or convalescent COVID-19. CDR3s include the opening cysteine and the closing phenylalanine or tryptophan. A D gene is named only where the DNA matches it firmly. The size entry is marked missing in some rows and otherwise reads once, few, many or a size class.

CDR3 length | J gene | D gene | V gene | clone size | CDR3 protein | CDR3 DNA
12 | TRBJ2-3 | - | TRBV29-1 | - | CSVEDRADTQYF | TGCAGCGTTGAAGATAGAGCAGATACGCAGTATTTT
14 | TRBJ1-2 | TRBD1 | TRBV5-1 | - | CASSQGTGDYGYTF | TGCGCCAGCAGCCAAGGGACAGGGGACTATGGCTACACCTTC
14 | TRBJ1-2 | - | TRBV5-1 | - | CASSGIGGDYGYTF | TGCGCCAGCAGCGGAATTGGGGGCGACTATGGCTACACCTTC
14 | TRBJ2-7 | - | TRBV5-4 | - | CASSFGLGAYEQYF | TGTGCCAGCAGCTTTGGACTGGGTGCGTACGAGCAGTACTTC
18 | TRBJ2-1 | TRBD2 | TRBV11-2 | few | CASSLQGTSGSFYNEQFF | TGTGCCAGCAGCTTACAAGGGACTAGCGGGAGTTTCTACAATGAGCAGTTCTTC
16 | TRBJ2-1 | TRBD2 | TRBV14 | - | CASSRLTSGGPNEQFF | TGTGCCAGCAGCCGATTGACTAGCGGAGGACCCAATGAGCAGTTCTTC
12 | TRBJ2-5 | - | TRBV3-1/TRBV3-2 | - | CASSHRGETQYF | TGTGCCAGCAGCCACCGGGGAGAGACCCAGTACTTC
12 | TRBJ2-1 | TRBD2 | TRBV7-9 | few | CASRGAGGRQFF | TGTGCCAGCAGGGGAGCGGGGGGTAGGCAGTTCTTC
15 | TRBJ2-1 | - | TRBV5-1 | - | CASSAGQTSYNEQFF | TGCGCCAGCAGCGCGGGACAGACCTCCTACAATGAGCAGTTCTTC
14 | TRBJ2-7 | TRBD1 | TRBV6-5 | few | CASSRDRSSYEQYF | TGTGCCAGCAGTAGGGACAGGTCTAGCTACGAGCAGTACTTC
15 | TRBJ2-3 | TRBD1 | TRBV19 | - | CASNRGTGKTDTQYF | TGTGCCAGTAATCGGGGGACAGGGAAAACAGATACGCAGTATTTT
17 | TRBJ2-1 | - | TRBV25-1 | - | CASSVHLRVGSYNEQFF | TGTGCCAGCAGTGTTCACCTCAGGGTCGGCTCCTACAATGAGCAGTTCTTC
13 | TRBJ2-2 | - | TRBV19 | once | CASRIGVPGELFF | TGTGCCAGTAGGATCGGGGTCCCCGGGGAGCTGTTTTTT
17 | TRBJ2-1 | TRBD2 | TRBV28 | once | CASSLGGSGTSGRIKFF | TGTGCCAGCAGTTTAGGGGGATCGGGGACTAGCGGGAGAATCAAGTTCTTC
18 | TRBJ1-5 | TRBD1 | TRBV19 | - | CASSRLGTGSSGNQPQHF | TGTGCCAGTAGTAGGCTAGGGACAGGGTCGAGCGGCAATCAGCCCCAGCATTTT
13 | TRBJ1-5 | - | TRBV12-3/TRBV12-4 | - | CASSLVQGQPQHF | TGTGCCAGCAGCCTTGTCCAGGGGCAGCCCCAGCATTTT
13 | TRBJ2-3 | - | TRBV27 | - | CASSYGGQDTQYF | TGTGCCAGCAGTTATGGGGGCCAGGATACGCAGTATTTT
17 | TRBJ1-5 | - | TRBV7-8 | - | CASSLAGSWGVNQPQHF | TGTGCCAGCAGCTTAGCGGGGTCTTGGGGGGTTAATCAGCCCCAGCATTTT
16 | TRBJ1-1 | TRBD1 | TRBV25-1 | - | CASSGILGQGALEAFF | TGTGCCAGCAGTGGTATCCTGGGACAGGGGGCCCTAGAAGCTTTCTTT
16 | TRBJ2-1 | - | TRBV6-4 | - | CASSPSVGGSYNEQFF | TGTGCCAGCAGTCCGTCGGTGGGGGGCTCCTACAATGAGCAGTTCTTC
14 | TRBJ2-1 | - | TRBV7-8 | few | CASSPTTSYNEQFF | TGTGCCAGCAGCCCGACGACTAGTTACAATGAGCAGTTCTTC
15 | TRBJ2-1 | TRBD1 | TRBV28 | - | CASSKIQGNYNEQFF | TGTGCCAGCAGTAAAATACAGGGGAACTACAATGAGCAGTTCTTC
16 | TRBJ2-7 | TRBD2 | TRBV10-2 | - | CASSETSGPRASEQYF | TGCGCCAGCAGTGAGACTAGCGGGCCCCGGGCCTCCGAGCAGTACTTC
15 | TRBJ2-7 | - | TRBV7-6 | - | CASSLAFGQTDEQYF | TGTGCCAGCAGCTTAGCCTTTGGACAGACTGACGAGCAGTACTTC
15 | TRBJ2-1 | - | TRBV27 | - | CASRTTGLLNNEQFF | TGTGCCAGCAGGACTACGGGACTTCTAAACAATGAGCAGTTCTTC
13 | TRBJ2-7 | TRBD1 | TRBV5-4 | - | CASSPGQYYEQYF | TGTGCCAGCAGCCCGGGACAGTACTACGAGCAGTACTTC
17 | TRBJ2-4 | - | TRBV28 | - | CASSLPVLRGHGNIQYF | TGTGCCAGCAGTCTACCGGTTTTAAGGGGACACGGGAACATTCAGTACTTC
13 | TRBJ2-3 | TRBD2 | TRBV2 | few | CASSEVSGTSKYF | TGTGCCAGCAGTGAGGTGTCCGGGACTAGCAAGTATTTT
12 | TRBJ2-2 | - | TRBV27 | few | CASSVLFGELFF | TGTGCCAGCAGTGTACTATTCGGGGAGCTGTTTTTT
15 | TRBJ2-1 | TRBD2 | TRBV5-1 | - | CASRSLSGSQNEQFF | TGCGCCAGCAGGTCTCTGAGCGGGAGCCAAAATGAGCAGTTCTTC
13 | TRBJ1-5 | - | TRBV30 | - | CAWSLGGNQPQHF | TGTGCCTGGAGTTTGGGGGGGAATCAGCCCCAGCATTTT
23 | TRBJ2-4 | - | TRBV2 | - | CASLRSGGETGWRRSGAKNIQYF | TGTGCCAGCCTGCGGTCTGGAGGAGAAACGGGATGGAGACGGTCGGGAGCCAAAAACATTCAGTACTTC
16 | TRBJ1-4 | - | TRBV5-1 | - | CASSPQLQGTGEKLFF | TGCGCCAGCAGCCCGCAACTCCAGGGTACTGGTGAAAAACTGTTTTTT
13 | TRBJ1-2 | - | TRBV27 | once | CASRLTGQYGYTF | TGTGCCAGCAGGCTTACAGGCCAATATGGCTACACCTTC
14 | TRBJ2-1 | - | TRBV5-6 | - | CASSRASPGNEQFF | TGTGCCAGCAGTAGGGCCTCCCCAGGGAATGAGCAGTTCTTC
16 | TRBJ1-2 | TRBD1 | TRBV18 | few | CASSRTGQGLNYGYTF | TGTGCCAGCTCACGGACAGGACAGGGCCTTAACTATGGCTACACCTTC
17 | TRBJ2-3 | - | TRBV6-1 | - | CASSERLGGLSTDTQYF | TGTGCCAGCAGTGAAAGATTAGGCGGTCTCAGCACAGATACGCAGTATTTT
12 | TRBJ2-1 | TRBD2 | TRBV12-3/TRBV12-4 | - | CASNDRLAGQFF | TGTGCCAGCAACGATAGACTAGCAGGGCAGTTCTTC
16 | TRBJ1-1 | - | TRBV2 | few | CASSAGVGISNTEAFF | TGTGCCAGCAGTGCCGGGGTTGGGATTTCGAACACTGAAGCTTTCTTT
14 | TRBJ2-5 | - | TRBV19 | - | CASSIQSSQETQYF | TGTGCCAGTAGTATTCAGTCCTCACAGGAGACCCAGTACTTC